This TCR beta chain was captured in a study of T cells in Graves' hyperthyroidism and ophthalmopathy. Findings of the study overall: Blood also showed most of the thyroid clonotypes that were expanded above 0.001.

Turning to this clonotype: Its antigen is not known.

Regions amplified from RNA transcripts were the TCR beta CDR3 regions. First-round RT-PCR of the TCR CDR3 relied on the HTBI primer set. TCRdb reanalysed the multiplex PCR reads using MiXCR and keeps one entry per CDR3 protein. Seen here are fewer than 250,000 distinct CDR3 sequences, over 15% observed once, and the top ten hold around 30%. Germline V gives CDR1 SGHAT, CDR2 FQNNGV. Germline trimming cut 1 base from V and 2 bases from J; bases unmatched to any gene: 14. CDR3 length equals 19 residues. This clonotype originated in a woman under 30 with Graves' ophthalmopathy. The chain is built from TRBV11-2 and TRBJ2-7; TRBD2 matches 10 bases. Specimen: blood. The CDR3, as DNA: TGTGCCAGCAGCTTAGGGCCTAGCGGGAGTTCACAACCCCCCTACGAGCAGTACTTC. This sequence encodes CASSLGPSGSSQPPYEQYF.